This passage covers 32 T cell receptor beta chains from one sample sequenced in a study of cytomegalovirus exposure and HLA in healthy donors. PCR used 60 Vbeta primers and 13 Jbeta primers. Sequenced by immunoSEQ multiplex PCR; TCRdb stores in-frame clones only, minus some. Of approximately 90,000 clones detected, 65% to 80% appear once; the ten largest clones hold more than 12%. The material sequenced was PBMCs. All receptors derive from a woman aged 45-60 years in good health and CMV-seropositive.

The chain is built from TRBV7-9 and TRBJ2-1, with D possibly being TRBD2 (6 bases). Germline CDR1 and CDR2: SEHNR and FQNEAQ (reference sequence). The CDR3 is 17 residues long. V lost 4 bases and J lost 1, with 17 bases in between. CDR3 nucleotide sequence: TGTGCCAGCAGCTCATCACACCCGGGAGAATCCTACAATGAGCAGTTCTTC. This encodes CASSSSHPGESYNEQFF. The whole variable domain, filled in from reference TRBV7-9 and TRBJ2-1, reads DTGVSQNPRHKITKRGQNVTFRCDPISEHNRLYWYRQTLGQGPEFLTYFQNEAQLEKSRLLSDRFSAERPKGSFSTLEIQRTEQGDSAMYLCASSSSHPGESYNEQFFGPGTRLTVL.

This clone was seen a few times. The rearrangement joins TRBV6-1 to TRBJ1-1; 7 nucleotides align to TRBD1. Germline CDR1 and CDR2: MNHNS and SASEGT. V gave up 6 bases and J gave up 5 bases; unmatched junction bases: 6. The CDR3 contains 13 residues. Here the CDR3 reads CASRDRAVTEAFF. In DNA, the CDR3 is TGTGCCAGCAGAGACAGGGCGGTTACTGAAGCTTTCTTT.

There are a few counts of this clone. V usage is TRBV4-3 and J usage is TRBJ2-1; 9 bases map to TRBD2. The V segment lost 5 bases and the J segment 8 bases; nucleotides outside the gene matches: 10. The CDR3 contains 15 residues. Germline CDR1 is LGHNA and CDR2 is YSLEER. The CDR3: CASSTRAGGGDEQFF. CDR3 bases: TGCGCCAGCAGCACTAGGGCGGGAGGGGGGGATGAGCAGTTCTTC.

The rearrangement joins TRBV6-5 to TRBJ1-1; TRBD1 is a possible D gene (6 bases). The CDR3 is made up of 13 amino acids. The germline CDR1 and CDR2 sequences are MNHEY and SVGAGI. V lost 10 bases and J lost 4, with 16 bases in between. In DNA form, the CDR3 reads TGTGCCACCAGCCGGGGGGGGCCCACTGAAGCTTTCTTT. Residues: CATSRGGPTEAFF.

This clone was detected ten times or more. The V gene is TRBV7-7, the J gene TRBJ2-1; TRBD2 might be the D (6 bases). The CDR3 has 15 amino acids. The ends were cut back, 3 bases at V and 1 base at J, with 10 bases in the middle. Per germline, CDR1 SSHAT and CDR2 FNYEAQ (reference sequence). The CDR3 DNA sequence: TGTGCCAGCAGCTTTCAAGCGGGTTCCTACAATGAGCAGTTCTTC. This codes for CASSFQAGSYNEQFF.

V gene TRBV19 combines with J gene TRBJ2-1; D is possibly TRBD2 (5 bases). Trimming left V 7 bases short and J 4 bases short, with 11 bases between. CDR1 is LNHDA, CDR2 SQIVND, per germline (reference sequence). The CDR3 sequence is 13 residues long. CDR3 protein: CASISGNYNEQFF. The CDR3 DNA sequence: TGTGCCAGTATATCCGGGAATTACAATGAGCAGTTCTTC. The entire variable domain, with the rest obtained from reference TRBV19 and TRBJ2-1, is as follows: DGGITQSPKYLFRKEGQNVTLSCEQNLNHDAMYWYRQDPGQGLRLIYYSQIVNDFQKGDIAEGYSVSREKKESFPLTVTSAQKNPTAFYLCASISGNYNEQFFGPGTRLTVL.

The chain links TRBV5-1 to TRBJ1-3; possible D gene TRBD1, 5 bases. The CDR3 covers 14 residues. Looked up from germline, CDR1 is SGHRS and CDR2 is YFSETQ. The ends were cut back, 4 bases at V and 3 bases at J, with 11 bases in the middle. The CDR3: CASSRGDGGNTIYF. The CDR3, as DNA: TGCGCCAGCAGCCGGGGGGACGGTGGAAACACCATATATTTT.

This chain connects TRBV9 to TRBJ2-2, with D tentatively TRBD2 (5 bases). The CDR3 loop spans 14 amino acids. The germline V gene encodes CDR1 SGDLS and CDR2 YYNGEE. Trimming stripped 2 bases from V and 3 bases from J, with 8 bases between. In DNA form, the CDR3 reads TGTGCCAGCAGCGTCGGACTGTACACCGGGGAGCTGTTTTTT. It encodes CASSVGLYTGELFF.

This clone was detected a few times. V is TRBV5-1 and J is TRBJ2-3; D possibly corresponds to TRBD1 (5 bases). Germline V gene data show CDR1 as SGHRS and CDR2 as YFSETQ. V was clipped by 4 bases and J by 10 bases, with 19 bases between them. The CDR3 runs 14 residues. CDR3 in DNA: TGCGCCAGCAGCCCGAGCACTCCTGAAGGGGCGCAGTATTTT. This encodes CASSPSTPEGAQYF. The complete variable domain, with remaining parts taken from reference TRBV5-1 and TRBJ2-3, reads KAGVTQTPRYLIKTRGQQVTLSCSPISGHRSVSWYQQTPGQGLQFLFEYFSETQRNKGNFPGRFSGRQFSNSRSEMNVSTLELGDSALYLCASSPSTPEGAQYFGPGTRLTVL.

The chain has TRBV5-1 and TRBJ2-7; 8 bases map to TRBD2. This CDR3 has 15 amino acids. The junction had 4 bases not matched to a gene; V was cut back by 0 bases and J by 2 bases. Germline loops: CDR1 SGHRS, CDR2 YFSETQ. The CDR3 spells CASSLGQRETYEQYF. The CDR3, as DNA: TGCGCCAGCAGCTTGGGGCAGCGGGAGACCTACGAGCAGTACTTC.

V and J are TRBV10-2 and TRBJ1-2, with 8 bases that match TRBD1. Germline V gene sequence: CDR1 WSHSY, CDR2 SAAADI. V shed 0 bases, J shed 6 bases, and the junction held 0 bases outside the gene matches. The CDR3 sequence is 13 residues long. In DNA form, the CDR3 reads TGCGCCAGCAGTGAGTCGGACAGGGATGGCTACACCTTC. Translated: CASSESDRDGYTF.

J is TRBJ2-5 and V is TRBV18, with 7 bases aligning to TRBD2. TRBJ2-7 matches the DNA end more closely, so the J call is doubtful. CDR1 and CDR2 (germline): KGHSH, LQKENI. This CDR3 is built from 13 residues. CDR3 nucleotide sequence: TGTGCCAGCTCACCGGGACTACATTACGAGCAGTACTTC. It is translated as CASSPGLHYEQYF.

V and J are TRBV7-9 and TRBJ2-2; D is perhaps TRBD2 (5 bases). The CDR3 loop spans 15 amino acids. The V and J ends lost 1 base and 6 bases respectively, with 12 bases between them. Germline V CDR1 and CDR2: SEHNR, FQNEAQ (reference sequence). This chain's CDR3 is CASSLGGLVAGELFF. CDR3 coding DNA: TGTGCCAGCAGCTTAGGAGGGCTAGTAGCCGGGGAGCTGTTTTTT.

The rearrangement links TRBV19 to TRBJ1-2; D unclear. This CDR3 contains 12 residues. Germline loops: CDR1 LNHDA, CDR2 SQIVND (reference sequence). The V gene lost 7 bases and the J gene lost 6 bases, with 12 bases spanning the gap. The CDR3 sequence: CASTAGEDGYTF. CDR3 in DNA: TGTGCCAGTACCGCCGGAGAGGATGGCTACACCTTC.

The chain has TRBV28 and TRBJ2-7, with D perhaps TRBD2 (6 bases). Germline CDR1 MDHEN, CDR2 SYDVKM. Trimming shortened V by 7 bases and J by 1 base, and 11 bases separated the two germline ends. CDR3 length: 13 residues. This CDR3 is CASKVGGSYEQYF. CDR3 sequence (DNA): TGTGCCAGCAAAGTGGGGGGTTCCTACGAGCAGTACTTC.

CDR3 coding DNA: TGTGCCAGCAGTTTAGACAGGAAGGCCTACGAGCAGTACTTC. Translating gives CASSLDRKAYEQYF. V and J are TRBV27 and TRBJ2-7; the D gene is possibly TRBD1 (6 bases). The germline V and J ends were trimmed by 2 bases and 2 bases, with 10 bases remaining between them. CDR3 size: 14 residues. Germline-derived CDR1 and CDR2 are MNHEY and SMNVEV (reference sequence).

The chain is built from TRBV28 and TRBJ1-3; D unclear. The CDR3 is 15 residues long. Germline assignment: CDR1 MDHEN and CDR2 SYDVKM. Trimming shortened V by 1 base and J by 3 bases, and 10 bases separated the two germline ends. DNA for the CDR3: TGTGCCAGCAGTTTATCGCCCGGGGATGGAAACACCATATATTTT. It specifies CASSLSPGDGNTIYF. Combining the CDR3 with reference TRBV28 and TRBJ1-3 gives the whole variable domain DVKVTQSSRYLVKRTGEKVFLECVQDMDHENMFWYRQDPGLGLRLIYFSYDVKMKEKGDIPEGYSVSREKKERFSLILESASTNQTSMYLCASSLSPGDGNTIYFGEGSWLTVV.

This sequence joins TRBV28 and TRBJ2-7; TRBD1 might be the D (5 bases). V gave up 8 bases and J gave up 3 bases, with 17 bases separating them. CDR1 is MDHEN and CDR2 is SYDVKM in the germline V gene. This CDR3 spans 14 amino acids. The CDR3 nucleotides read TGTGCCAGCGGTCTTAGGGGCCTTTTCTACGAGCAGTACTTC. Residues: CASGLRGLFYEQYF.

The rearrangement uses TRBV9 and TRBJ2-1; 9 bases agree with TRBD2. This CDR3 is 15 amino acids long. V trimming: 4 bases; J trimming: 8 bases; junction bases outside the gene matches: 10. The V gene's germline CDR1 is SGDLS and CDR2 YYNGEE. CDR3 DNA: TGTGCCAGCAGCCAGGGTAGCGGGAGTGCCCATGAGCAGTTCTTC. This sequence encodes CASSQGSGSAHEQFF.

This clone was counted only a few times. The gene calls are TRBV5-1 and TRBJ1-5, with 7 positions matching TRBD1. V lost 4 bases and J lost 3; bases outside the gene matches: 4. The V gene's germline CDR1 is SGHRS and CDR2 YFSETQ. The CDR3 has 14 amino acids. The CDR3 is CASSPGTDNQPQHF. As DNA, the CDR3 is TGCGCCAGCAGCCCAGGGACAGACAATCAGCCCCAGCATTTT.

The CDR3 nucleotides are TGCGCCAGCAGTGACTTTTCAGATACGCAGTATTTT. Amino acid sequence: CASSDFSDTQYF. The J gene is TRBJ2-3, the V gene TRBV10-1; the D is unclear. Looked up from germline, CDR1 is WNHNN and CDR2 is SYGVQD (reference sequence). This CDR3 region has 12 residues. Trimming cost V 3 bases and J 4 bases, with 5 bases left between them.

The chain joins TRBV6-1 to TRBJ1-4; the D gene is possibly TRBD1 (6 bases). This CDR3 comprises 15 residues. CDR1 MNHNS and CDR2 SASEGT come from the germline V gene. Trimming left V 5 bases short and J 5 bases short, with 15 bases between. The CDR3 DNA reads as TGTGCCAGCAGTTCCGCCGGACAGAGGAATGAAAAACTGTTTTTT. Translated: CASSSAGQRNEKLFF.

CDR3 loop: CASSTPGISYEQYF. The CDR3 bases are TGTGCCAGCAGTACCCCGGGGATTTCCTACGAGCAGTACTTC. The chain couples TRBV28 to TRBJ2-7, with D maybe TRBD2 (5 bases). There are 14 residues in the CDR3. The V end lost 5 bases, the J end lost 1 base, and 12 bases lay between the germline ends. From germline, CDR1 is MDHEN and CDR2 SYDVKM. Full variable domain (remainder filled in from reference TRBV28 and TRBJ2-7): DVKVTQSSRYLVKRTGEKVFLECVQDMDHENMFWYRQDPGLGLRLIYFSYDVKMKEKGDIPEGYSVSREKKERFSLILESASTNQTSMYLCASSTPGISYEQYFGPGTRLTVT.

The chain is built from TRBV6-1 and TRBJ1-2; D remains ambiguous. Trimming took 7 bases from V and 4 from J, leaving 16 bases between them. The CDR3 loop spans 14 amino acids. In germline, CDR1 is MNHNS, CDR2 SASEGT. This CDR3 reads CASTTLGRLYGYTF. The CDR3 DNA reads TGTGCCAGCACAACTCTGGGCAGGCTCTATGGCTACACCTTC.

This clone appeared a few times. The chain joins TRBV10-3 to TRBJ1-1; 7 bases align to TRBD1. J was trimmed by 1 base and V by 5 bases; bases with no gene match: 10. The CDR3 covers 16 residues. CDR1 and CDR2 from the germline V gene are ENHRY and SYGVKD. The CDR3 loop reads CAISRDSSRRNTEAFF. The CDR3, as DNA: TGTGCCATCAGTCGGGACAGCTCTAGACGGAACACTGAAGCTTTCTTT.

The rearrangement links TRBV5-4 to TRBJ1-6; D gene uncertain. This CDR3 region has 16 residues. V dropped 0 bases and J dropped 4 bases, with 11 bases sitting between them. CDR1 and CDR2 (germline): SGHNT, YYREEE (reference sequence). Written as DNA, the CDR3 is TGTGCCAGCAGCTTGGATTTGGCAGGATATAATTCACCCCTCCACTTT. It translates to CASSLDLAGYNSPLHF.

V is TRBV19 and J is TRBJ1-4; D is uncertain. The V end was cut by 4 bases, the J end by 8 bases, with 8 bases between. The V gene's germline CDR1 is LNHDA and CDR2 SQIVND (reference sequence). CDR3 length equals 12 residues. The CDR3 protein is CASSTAQEKLFF. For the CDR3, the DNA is TGTGCCAGTAGTACTGCACAGGAAAAACTGTTTTTT. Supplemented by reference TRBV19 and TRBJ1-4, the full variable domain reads DGGITQSPKYLFRKEGQNVTLSCEQNLNHDAMYWYRQDPGQGLRLIYYSQIVNDFQKGDIAEGYSVSREKKESFPLTVTSAQKNPTAFYLCASSTAQEKLFFGSGTQLSVL.

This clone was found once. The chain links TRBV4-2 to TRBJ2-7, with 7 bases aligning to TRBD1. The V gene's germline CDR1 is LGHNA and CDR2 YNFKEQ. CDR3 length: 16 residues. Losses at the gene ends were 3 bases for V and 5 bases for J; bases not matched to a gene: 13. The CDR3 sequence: CASSHGRDSGGDEQYF. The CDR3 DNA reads TGTGCCAGCAGCCATGGCCGGGACAGTGGAGGCGACGAGCAGTACTTC.

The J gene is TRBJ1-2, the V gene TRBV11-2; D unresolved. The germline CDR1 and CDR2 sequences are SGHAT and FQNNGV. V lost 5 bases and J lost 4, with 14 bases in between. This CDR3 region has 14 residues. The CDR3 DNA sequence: TGTGCCAGCAGCACTGGACGGGGAGCCTATGGCTACACCTTC. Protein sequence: CASSTGRGAYGYTF.

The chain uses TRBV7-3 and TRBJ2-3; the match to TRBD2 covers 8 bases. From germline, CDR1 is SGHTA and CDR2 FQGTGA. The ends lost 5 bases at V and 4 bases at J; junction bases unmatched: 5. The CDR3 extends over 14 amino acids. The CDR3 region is CASSTGGDADTQYF. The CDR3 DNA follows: TGTGCCAGCAGCACCGGGGGGGACGCAGATACGCAGTATTTT.

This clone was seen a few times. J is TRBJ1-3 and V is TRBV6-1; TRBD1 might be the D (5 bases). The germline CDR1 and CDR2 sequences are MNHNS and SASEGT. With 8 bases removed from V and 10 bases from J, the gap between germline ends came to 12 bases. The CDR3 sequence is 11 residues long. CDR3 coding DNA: TGTGCCAGCGGTGCAGGGCTTACCATATATTTT. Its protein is CASGAGLTIYF.

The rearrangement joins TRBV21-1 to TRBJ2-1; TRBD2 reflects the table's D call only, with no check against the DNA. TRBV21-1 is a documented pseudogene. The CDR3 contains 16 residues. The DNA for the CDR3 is TGTGCCAGCAGTCTAAGGAGGGTGGGGGGACCCAATGAGCAGTTCTTC. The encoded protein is CASSLRRVGGPNEQFF.